Given below is one T cell receptor beta chain in context. These data are taken from a study of blood T cells in healthy people across ages. Then a second PCR, running roughly 7 to 11 cycles, was carried out with a sample-barcoded 5' primer and a J-beta primer mix. Through a template-switch adaptor with 12 random nucleotides, each cDNA molecule received a tag. In TCRdb, the 5' RACE reads were re-called with MiXCR into one record per CDR3 protein. The table records 850,000 to 1,000,000 distinct CDR3 sequences, roughly 51% of them present only once. The receptor was derived from a woman aged 60-70 years in good health. Sequenced sample: blood.

The CDR3 sequence is CASSLLASETQYF. CDR3 DNA sequence: TGTGCCAGCAGTCTACTAGCGTCAGAGACCCAGTACTTC. The J gene is TRBJ2-5, the V gene TRBV28, with 7 positions matching TRBD2. CDR1 MDHEN and CDR2 SYDVKM come from the germline V gene. CDR3 length: 13 amino acids. J gave up 4 bases and V 5 bases, and 4 bases lay outside the gene matches.